Given below is one T cell receptor beta chain in context. Antigen: not known. The protocol was immunoSEQ multiplex PCR, while the TCRdb copy is restricted to in-frame clones and leaves out a portion. The table shows some 96,000 clones, with less than 95% occurring only once. This CDR3 is 16 amino acids long. Germline-derived CDR1 and CDR2 are SGHAT and FQDESV (reference sequence). With V trimmed by 5 bases and J by 9 bases, 14 bases remained unmatched. This record belongs to a study of siplizumab effects on memory and regulatory T cells. Notes on the study in general: Researchers could not give a naive or memory phenotype to roughly 75-95% of proliferating CD4+ or CD8+ clones. Contribution to the alloresponse seemed major for naive T cells, which also seemed more diverse than memory cells.

The rearrangement joins TRBV11-1 to TRBJ2-7; 12 nucleotides align to TRBD2. This receptor was obtained from a human donor in good health. Sequenced: non-Treg CD4+ T cells sorted from blood. The CDR3 loop is CASSPRLSLAGGGQYF. CDR3 bases: TGTGCCAGCAGCCCCCGTCTCTCACTAGCGGGAGGAGGGCAGTACTTC.